Sequencing of this TCR beta chain was carried out in a study of technical replicates of blood from a handful of donors. Measured with immunoSEQ multiplex PCR; TCRdb has only the in-frame clones, and not every one. Found here are 91,000 or so clones, about 95% of them singletons; the top ten hold about 0.25%. There are 14 residues in the CDR3. CDR1 and CDR2 (germline): SEHNR, FQNEAQ (reference sequence). The germline V and J ends were trimmed by 1 base and 4 bases, with 11 bases remaining between them. Material: T cells isolated from PBMCs. The sequence was obtained from a human donor in good health. The chain has TRBV7-9 and TRBJ2-7; possibly TRBD1 for D (6 bases). The CDR3 DNA sequence: TGTGCCAGCAGCTTAGGAGGACAGCCTTACGAGCAGTACTTC. Its translation is CASSLGGQPYEQYF.